The TCR beta chain under discussion was sequenced for a study of Graves' ophthalmopathy and Graves' hyperthyroidism. Other autoimmune disease, uncontrolled infection, pregnancy and lactation led to exclusion. Points from the study as a whole: A roughly 80% specificity and around 86% sensitivity were achieved by a 13-signature model that separated ophthalmopathy from stable hyperthyroidism. With around 69% sensitivity and approximately 72% specificity, the model predicted ophthalmopathy progression. Blood also held most thyroid clonotypes expanded above 0.001 frequency.

The table lists this clonotype with many counts. Its antigen remains unknown. The authors amplified TCR beta CDR3 regions from RNA transcripts. First-round RT-PCR employed HTBI primers, with a second-round multiplex PCR after it. One entry per CDR3 protein, called by TCRdb with MiXCR from the multiplex PCR reads. The profile shows hundreds of thousands of distinct CDR3 sequences, roughly 20% of them singletons. The V and J ends lost 5 bases and 1 base respectively, with 14 bases between them. This CDR3 has 15 residues. CDR1 and CDR2 (germline): SGHVS, FQNEAQ. The J gene is TRBJ1-1, the V gene TRBV7-8; D unresolved. The source of this sequence is a woman aged 18-29 years with stable Graves' hyperthyroidism. Some clones in this sample may be carry-over from other donors' samples. The sequencing sample was made of peripheral blood. CDR3 DNA sequence: TGTGCCAGCAGCCCTGGACGGACTCCGAACACTGAAGCTTTCTTT. Translating it yields CASSPGRTPNTEAFF.